The next 24 T cell receptor beta chains were all read from a single sample in a study of blood T cell repertoires in COVID-19. Method: immunoSEQ multiplex PCR; TCRdb's copy keeps in-frame clones and lacks some. The repertoire holds about 170,000 clones, with more than 75% as singletons. The specimen sequenced was peripheral blood. These receptors were taken from a woman in her seventies with acute or convalescent COVID-19.

This clone was detected only once. This chain joins TRBV7-2 and TRBJ2-3; 8 bases match TRBD2. V lost 5 bases, J lost 1 base, and 11 bases stayed unmatched. The CDR3 loop spans 17 amino acids. Looked up from germline, CDR1 is SGHTA and CDR2 is FQGNSA. The CDR3 region has the DNA TGTGCCAGCAGCCCCCAATGGTCGACTAGCGGCACAGATACGCAGTATTTT. Translated: CASSPQWSTSGTDTQYF.

This clone has a handful of counts. The V call is TRBV11-2, the J call TRBJ1-6; D unresolved. V lost 1 base, J lost 7 bases, and 14 bases lay in between. CDR3 size: 16 residues. CDR1 and CDR2 from the germline V gene are SGHAT and FQNNGV. The CDR3 here is CASSLGAVQGNSPLHF. The CDR3 DNA sequence: TGTGCCAGCAGCTTAGGGGCTGTACAAGGCAATTCACCCCTCCACTTT.

This clone occurred once. The DNA of the CDR3 is TGTGCCAGCAGCCCGCAGGGGGCCTCCTACGAGCAGTACTTC. It specifies CASSPQGASYEQYF. The chain carries TRBV7-2 and TRBJ2-7, with TRBD1 matching 8 bases. Germline V gene data show CDR1 as SGHTA and CDR2 as FQGNSA. V gave up 5 bases and J gave up 0 bases; unmatched junction bases: 3. The CDR3 length is 14 residues.

This chain links TRBV29-1 with TRBJ1-2, with 9 bases aligning to TRBD1. The V segment lost 8 bases and the J segment 6 bases; nucleotides outside the gene matches: 7. Germline V lookup: CDR1 SQVTM, CDR2 ANQGSEA. The CDR3 runs to 12 residues. The CDR3 here is CSPDRGLDGYTF. The CDR3 DNA sequence: TGCAGCCCGGACAGGGGCTTGGATGGCTACACCTTC.

The count of this clone is one. V and J are TRBV6-1 and TRBJ2-6; possibly TRBD2 for D (5 bases). The V gene's germline CDR1 is MNHNS and CDR2 SASEGT. The CDR3 has 15 residues. The V end lost 2 bases, the J end lost 1 base, and 6 bases lay between the germline ends. The CDR3 bases are TGTGCCAGCAGTGAACGGGATTCTGGGGCCAACGTCCTGACTTTC. Translating it yields CASSERDSGANVLTF.

This clone was counted a single time. V and J are TRBV24-1 and TRBJ1-3, with D hard to call. V was trimmed by 7 bases and J by 0 bases, leaving 12 bases between them. The CDR3 extends over 15 amino acids. Germline values: CDR1 KGHDR, CDR2 SFDVKD. The CDR3 DNA reads TGTGCCACCAGCCAAACATCCGACTCTGGAAACACCATATATTTT. Protein product: CATSQTSDSGNTIYF.

The chain links TRBV6-2 or TRBV6-3 to TRBJ2-2; perhaps TRBD2 as D (5 bases). Trimming pared 6 bases from V and 7 bases from J, leaving 12 bases between. The CDR3 runs 13 residues. Germline V gene sequence: CDR1 MNHEY, CDR2 SVGEGT. CDR3 sequence reads: CASSAEAGGELFF. CDR3 DNA: TGTGCCAGCAGCGCGGAGGCCGGCGGGGAGCTGTTTTTT.

The chain uses TRBV2 and TRBJ2-7, with 9 positions matching TRBD2. The V gene end was trimmed by 8 bases and the J gene end by 3 bases; junction bases not matched to a gene: 2. Germline V lookup: CDR1 SNHLY, CDR2 FYNNEI. This CDR3 contains 12 residues. Here the CDR3 DNA reads TGTGCCAGCTCGACTAGCGGCTACGAGCAGTACTTC. This sequence encodes CASSTSGYEQYF.

This clone was picked up a small number of times. The V gene is TRBV5-1, the J gene TRBJ1-2; D is undetermined. The V and J ends lost 4 bases and 5 bases respectively, with 15 bases between them. The CDR3 runs to 14 residues. The germline V gene has CDR1 SGHRS and CDR2 YFSETQ. The CDR3 region is CASSPERGFYGYTF. CDR3 nucleotide sequence: TGCGCCAGCAGCCCGGAGAGAGGGTTTTATGGCTACACCTTC.

The CDR3 here is CASSYSSREGEQYF. In nucleotides, the CDR3 is TGTGCCAGCAGTTATTCATCGCGGGAGGGGGAGCAGTACTTC. This chain joins TRBV6-9 and TRBJ2-7; 9 bases are a match to TRBD2. Unmatched junction bases numbered 4, after V lost 0 bases and J lost 7 bases. The length of the CDR3 is 14 residues. Germline V gene data show CDR1 as MNHGY and CDR2 as SVAAGI.

The chain carries TRBV7-9 and TRBJ2-5; 7 bases line up with TRBD1. CDR1 SEHNR and CDR2 FQNEAQ come from the germline V gene (reference sequence). The ends lost 5 bases at V and 2 bases at J; junction bases unmatched: 5. The CDR3 extends over 14 amino acids. DNA of the CDR3: TGTGCCAGCAGCCTCCGACAGGGACAAGAGACCCAGTACTTC. Amino acid sequence: CASSLRQGQETQYF.

This clone was counted ten times or more. This chain uses TRBV5-4 with TRBJ2-7, with D possibly matching TRBD2 (5 bases). Trimming cost V 4 bases and J 4 bases, with 21 bases left between them. CDR3 size: 16 residues. Germline CDR1 reads SGHNT; CDR2 reads YYREEE (reference sequence). The CDR3 reads CASSPVTASGSYEQYF. Here the CDR3 DNA reads TGTGCCAGCAGCCCTGTGACGGCCTCGGGATCATACGAGCAGTACTTC.

This clone has a single count. V gene TRBV5-1 combines with J gene TRBJ2-3; D is unresolved. V lost 4 bases and J lost 0, with 6 bases in between. This CDR3 has 13 amino acids. Germline V gives CDR1 SGHRS, CDR2 YFSETQ. DNA for the CDR3: TGCGCCAGCAGCCGCCAGAGCACAGATACGCAGTATTTT. Translated: CASSRQSTDTQYF.

The chain has TRBV20-1 and TRBJ2-2; D unclear. CDR3 length: 14 residues. Per germline, CDR1 DFQATT and CDR2 SNEGSKA (reference sequence). The ends were cut back, 3 bases at V and 2 bases at J, with 10 bases in the middle. The CDR3 loop is CSASEILNTGELFF. CDR3 bases: TGCAGTGCTAGTGAGATCCTAAACACCGGGGAGCTGTTTTTT.

This clone was found a few times. The chain is built from TRBV5-1 and TRBJ1-3, with 8 bases lining up with TRBD1. The CDR3 totals 13 residues. The junction had 5 bases not matched to a gene; V was cut back by 7 bases and J by 5 bases. Germline CDR1 and CDR2: SGHRS and YFSETQ. CDR3 DNA sequence: TGCGCCAGCTTCGGACAGGGTCGAAACACCATATATTTT. Encoded protein: CASFGQGRNTIYF.

J is TRBJ1-5 and V is TRBV19; 7 bases line up with TRBD1. The V gene's germline CDR1 is LNHDA and CDR2 SQIVND (reference sequence). J was trimmed by 0 bases and V by 5 bases; bases with no gene match: 7. The CDR3 is 16 residues long. CDR3 in amino acids: CASSFSTGDSNQPQHF. The CDR3 bases are TGTGCCAGTAGTTTCTCTACAGGGGATAGCAATCAGCCCCAGCATTTT.

CDR3 sequence (DNA): TGTGCCAGCAGCCCTGGGACTAGCGCAATAGCGGGTCAGACCCAGTACTTC. It translates to CASSPGTSAIAGQTQYF. The chain uses TRBV11-2 and TRBJ2-5, with TRBD2 matching 10 bases. CDR1 SGHAT and CDR2 FQNNGV come from the germline V gene. J lost 6 bases, V lost 5 bases, and 15 bases had no gene match. The CDR3 consists of 17 residues.

The chain employs TRBV2 and TRBJ1-2; 9 nucleotides match TRBD1. The CDR3 consists of 15 residues. Losses at the gene ends were 6 bases for V and 1 base for J; bases not matched to a gene: 6. Germline V lookup: CDR1 SNHLY, CDR2 FYNNEI. CDR3 region: CASRSGQGNNYGYTF. The CDR3 nucleotides are TGTGCCAGCAGGTCTGGACAGGGGAATAACTATGGCTACACCTTC.

The chain has TRBV29-1 and TRBJ2-3, with a weak D call TRBD2 (6 bases). In germline, CDR1 is SQVTM, CDR2 ANQGSEA. V lost 3 bases to trimming and J lost 8 bases, with 6 bases between them. The CDR3 spans 10 residues. In nucleotides, the CDR3 is TGCAGCGTTGAGGAGGGTACGCAGTATTTT. Encoded protein: CSVEEGTQYF.

The count of this clone is one. This sequence joins TRBV27 and TRBJ2-6; 9 bases are shared with TRBD1. Unmatched junction bases numbered 4, after V lost 5 bases and J lost 2 bases. The CDR3 runs to 16 residues. Germline V gives CDR1 MNHEY, CDR2 SMNVEV (reference sequence). DNA for the CDR3: TGTGCCAGCAGTGCGTGGACAGGGGCTGGGGCCAACGTCCTGACTTTC. Translating it yields CASSAWTGAGANVLTF.

This chain connects TRBV12-3 or TRBV12-4 to TRBJ1-2; D unclear. This CDR3 has 13 amino acids. Trimming shortened V by 6 bases and J by 8 bases, and 16 bases separated the two germline ends. The CDR3, as DNA: TGTGCCAGCAGCCCGTCCGGGATCGTAGGCTACACCTTC. It encodes CASSPSGIVGYTF.

CDR3 in DNA: TGTGCCATCAGTGAACGGCGGACAGGGGGCTACGAGCAGTACTTC. Translating it yields CAISERRTGGYEQYF. The V and J genes are TRBV10-3 and TRBJ2-7; 10 bases align to TRBD1. CDR1 ENHRY and CDR2 SYGVKD come from the germline V gene. The V and J ends lost 3 bases and 3 bases, in that order; junction bases with no gene match: 5. The CDR3 loop spans 15 amino acids.

V usage is TRBV7-8 and J usage is TRBJ1-1; TRBD1 matches at 8 bases. With 4 bases clipped from V and 5 bases from J, the junction kept 9 bases outside the gene matches. This CDR3 comprises 15 residues. Germline V lookup: CDR1 SGHVS, CDR2 FQNEAQ. The CDR3 nucleotides read TGTGCCAGCAGCTCTCTGACAGGGGCGGAGACTGAAGCTTTCTTT. Translating it yields CASSSLTGAETEAFF.

This clone was observed a handful of times. The J gene is TRBJ1-1, the V gene TRBV2; TRBD1 is a possible D gene (5 bases). Trimming shortened V by 4 bases and J by 1 base, and 7 bases separated the two germline ends. CDR1 and CDR2 from the germline V gene are SNHLY and FYNNEI. The CDR3 runs to 13 residues. CDR3 sequence: CASSGDRNTEAFF. CDR3 sequence (DNA): TGTGCCAGCAGTGGAGACAGGAACACTGAAGCTTTCTTT.